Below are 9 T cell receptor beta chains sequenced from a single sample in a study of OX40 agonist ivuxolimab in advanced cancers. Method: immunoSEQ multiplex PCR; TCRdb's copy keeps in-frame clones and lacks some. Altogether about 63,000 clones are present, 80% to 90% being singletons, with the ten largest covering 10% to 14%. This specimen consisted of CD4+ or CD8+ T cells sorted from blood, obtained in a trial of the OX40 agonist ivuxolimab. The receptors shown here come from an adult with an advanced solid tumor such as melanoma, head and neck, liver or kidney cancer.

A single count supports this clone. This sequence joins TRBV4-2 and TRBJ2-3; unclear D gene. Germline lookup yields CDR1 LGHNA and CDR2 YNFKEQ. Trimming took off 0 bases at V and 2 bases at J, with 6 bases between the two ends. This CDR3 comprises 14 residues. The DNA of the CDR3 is TGTGCCAGCAGCCAAGATACGACCACAGATACGCAGTATTTT. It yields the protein CASSQDTTTDTQYF.

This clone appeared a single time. The CDR3 DNA is TGTGCCAGTAGTATAGATCTGGAGAACTATGGCTACACCTTC. As protein: CASSIDLENYGYTF. The V gene is TRBV19, the J gene TRBJ1-2; D gene ambiguous. V lost 0 bases to trimming and J lost 2 bases, with 7 bases between them. The CDR3 length is 14 residues. Germline-derived CDR1 and CDR2 are LNHDA and SQIVND (reference sequence).

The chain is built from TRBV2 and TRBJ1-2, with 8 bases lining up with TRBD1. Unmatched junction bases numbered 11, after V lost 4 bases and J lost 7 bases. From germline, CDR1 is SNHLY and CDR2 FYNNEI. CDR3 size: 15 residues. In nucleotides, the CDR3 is TGTGCCAGCAGTGCAAATAGAAACAGGGGGTCTGGCTACACCTTC. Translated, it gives CASSANRNRGSGYTF.

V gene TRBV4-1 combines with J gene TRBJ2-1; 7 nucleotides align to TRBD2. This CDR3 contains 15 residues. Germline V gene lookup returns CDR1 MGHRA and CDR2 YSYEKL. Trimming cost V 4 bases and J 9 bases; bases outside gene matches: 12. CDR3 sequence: CASSLIPSGGGEQFF. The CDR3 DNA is TGCGCCAGCAGCCTCATCCCCTCGGGAGGAGGTGAGCAGTTCTTC.

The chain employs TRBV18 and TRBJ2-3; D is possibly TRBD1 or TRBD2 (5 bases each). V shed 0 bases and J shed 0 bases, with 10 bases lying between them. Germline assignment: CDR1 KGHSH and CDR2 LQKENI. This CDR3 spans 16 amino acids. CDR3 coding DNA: TGTGCCAGCTCACCACCGAGGGGAGAGAGCACAGATACGCAGTATTTT. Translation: CASSPPRGESTDTQYF.

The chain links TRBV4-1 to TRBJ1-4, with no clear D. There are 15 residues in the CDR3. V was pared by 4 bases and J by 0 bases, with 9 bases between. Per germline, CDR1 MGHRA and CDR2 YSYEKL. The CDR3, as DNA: TGCGCCAGCAGCCGACTGCCCGCAACTAATGAAAAACTGTTTTTT. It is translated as CASSRLPATNEKLFF.

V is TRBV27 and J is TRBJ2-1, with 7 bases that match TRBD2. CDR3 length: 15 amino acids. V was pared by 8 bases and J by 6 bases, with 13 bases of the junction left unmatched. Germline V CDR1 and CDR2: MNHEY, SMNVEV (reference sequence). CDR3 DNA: TGTGCCAGCGCCGGGGGAGGGCCCTCGATCAATGAGCAGTTCTTC. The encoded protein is CASAGGGPSINEQFF.

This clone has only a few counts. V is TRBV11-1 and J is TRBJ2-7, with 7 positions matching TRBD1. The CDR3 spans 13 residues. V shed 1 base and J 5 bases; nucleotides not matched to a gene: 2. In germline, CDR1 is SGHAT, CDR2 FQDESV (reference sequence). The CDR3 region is CASSLGDRDEQYF. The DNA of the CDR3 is TGTGCCAGCAGCTTAGGTGACAGGGACGAGCAGTACTTC.

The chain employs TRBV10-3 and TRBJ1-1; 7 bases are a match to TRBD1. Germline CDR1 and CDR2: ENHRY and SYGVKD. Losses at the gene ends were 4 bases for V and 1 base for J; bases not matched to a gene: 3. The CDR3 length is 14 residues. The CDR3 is CAISGGTANTEAFF. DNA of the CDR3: TGTGCCATCAGTGGGGGGACAGCGAACACTGAAGCTTTCTTT.